Each of the 2 T cell receptor beta chains below was sequenced from the same sample in a study of T cell changes during pregnancy in multiple sclerosis. Sequenced by immunoSEQ multiplex PCR; TCRdb stores in-frame clones only, minus some. The sample lists about 28,000 clones; 92% were seen once. Material: peripheral blood, obtained in the first trimester of pregnancy. The receptors were gathered from a female donor in good health, enrolled as a control in a pregnancy study.

This chain joins TRBV28 and TRBJ1-1; weak D call: TRBD1 (5 bases). This CDR3 is built from 16 residues. From germline, CDR1 is MDHEN and CDR2 SYDVKM. V lost 6 bases and J lost 0, with 17 bases in between. Here the CDR3 reads CASSLMPGRMNTEAFF. The CDR3 nucleotides are TGTGCCAGCAGCCTTATGCCAGGGAGGATGAACACTGAAGCTTTCTTT.

This sequence joins TRBV9 and TRBJ2-1; TRBD2 matches 8 bases. Germline V gene data show CDR1 as SGDLS and CDR2 as YYNGEE. The CDR3 is made up of 14 amino acids. Trimming at V came to 9 bases and at J to 0 bases, leaving 5 bases not matched to a gene. CDR3 sequence (DNA): TGTGCCACCGAAGCGGGGGACTCCTACAATGAGCAGTTCTTC. It codes for CATEAGDSYNEQFF.